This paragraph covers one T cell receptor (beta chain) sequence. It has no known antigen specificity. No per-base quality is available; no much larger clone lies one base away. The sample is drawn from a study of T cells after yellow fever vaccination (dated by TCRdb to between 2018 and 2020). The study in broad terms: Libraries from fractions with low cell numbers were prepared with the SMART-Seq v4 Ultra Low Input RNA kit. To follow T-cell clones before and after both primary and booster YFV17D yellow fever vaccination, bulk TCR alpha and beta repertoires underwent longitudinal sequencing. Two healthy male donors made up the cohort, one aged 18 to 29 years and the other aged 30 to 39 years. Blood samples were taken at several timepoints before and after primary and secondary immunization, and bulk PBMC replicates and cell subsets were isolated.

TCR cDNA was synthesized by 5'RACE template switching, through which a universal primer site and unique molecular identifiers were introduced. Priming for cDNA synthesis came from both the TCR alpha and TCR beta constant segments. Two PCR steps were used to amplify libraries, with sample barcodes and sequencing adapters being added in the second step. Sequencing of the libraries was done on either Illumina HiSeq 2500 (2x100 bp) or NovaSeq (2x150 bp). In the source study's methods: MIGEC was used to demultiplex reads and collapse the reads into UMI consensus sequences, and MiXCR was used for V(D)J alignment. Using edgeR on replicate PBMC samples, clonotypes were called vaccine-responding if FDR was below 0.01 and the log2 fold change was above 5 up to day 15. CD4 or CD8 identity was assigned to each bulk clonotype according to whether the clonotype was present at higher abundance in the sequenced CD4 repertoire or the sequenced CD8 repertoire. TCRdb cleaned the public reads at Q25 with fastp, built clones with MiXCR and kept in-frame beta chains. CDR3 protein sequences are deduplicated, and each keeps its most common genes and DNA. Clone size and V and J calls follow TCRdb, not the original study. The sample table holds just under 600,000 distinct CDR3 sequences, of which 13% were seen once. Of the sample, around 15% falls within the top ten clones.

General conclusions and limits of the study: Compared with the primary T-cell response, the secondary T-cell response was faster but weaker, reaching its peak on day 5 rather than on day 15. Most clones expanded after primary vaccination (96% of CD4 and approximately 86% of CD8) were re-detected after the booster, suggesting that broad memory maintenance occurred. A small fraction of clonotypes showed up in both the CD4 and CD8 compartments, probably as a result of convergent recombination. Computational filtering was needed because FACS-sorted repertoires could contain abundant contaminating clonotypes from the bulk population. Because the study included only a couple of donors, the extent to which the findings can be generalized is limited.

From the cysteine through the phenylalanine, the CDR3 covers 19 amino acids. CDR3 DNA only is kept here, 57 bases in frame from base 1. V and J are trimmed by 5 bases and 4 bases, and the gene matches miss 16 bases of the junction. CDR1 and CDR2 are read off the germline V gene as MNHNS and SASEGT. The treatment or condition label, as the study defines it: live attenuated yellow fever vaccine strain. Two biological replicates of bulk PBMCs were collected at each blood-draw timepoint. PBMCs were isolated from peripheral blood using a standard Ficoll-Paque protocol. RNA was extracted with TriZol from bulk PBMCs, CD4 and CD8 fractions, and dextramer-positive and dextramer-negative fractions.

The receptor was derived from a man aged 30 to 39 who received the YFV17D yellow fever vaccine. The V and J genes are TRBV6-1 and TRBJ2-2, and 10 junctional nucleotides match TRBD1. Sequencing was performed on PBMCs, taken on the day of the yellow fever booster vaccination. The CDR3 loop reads CASSRRQGARGRSTGELFF. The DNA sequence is TGTGCCAGCAGTCGGCGACAGGGGGCTCGCGGGAGGAGCACCGGGGAGCTGTTTTTT.